The source of this T cell receptor beta chain is a study of Graves' ophthalmopathy and Graves' hyperthyroidism. Transcripts of RNA were the source for amplifying TCR beta CDR3 regions. An opening RT-PCR round employed HTBI primers and preceded a second-round multiplex PCR. In TCRdb, the multiplex PCR reads were re-called with MiXCR into one record per CDR3 protein. This sample has 350,000 to 400,000 distinct CDR3 sequences, with around 17% found just once. V was clipped by 0 bases and J by 3 bases, with 6 bases between them. Germline V gene sequence: CDR1 SGHDT, CDR2 YYEEEE. This CDR3 is built from 13 residues. General study findings and limits: Ophthalmopathy and stable hyperthyroidism were discriminated by a 13-signature model, with over 85% sensitivity and about 76% specificity. Blood was where most expanded thyroid clonotypes above 0.001 frequency also turned up.

In its sample, this clonotype was seen many times. As yet, its antigen is unknown. This chain connects TRBV5-6 to TRBJ2-5; D remains unclear. The origin of this receptor is a woman aged 18-30 years with Graves' ophthalmopathy. The sequenced material came from peripheral blood. The CDR3 is CASSLVTEETQYF. Written as DNA, the CDR3 is TGTGCCAGCAGCTTGGTGACTGAAGAGACCCAGTACTTC.